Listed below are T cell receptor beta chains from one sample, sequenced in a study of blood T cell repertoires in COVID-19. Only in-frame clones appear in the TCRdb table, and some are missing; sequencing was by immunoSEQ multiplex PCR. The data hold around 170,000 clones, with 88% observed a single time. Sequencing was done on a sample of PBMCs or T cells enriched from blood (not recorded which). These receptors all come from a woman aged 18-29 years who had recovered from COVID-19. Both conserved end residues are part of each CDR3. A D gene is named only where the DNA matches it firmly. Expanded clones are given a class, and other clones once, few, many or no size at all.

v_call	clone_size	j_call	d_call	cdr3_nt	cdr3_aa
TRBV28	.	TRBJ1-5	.	TGTGCCAGCAGCCTTACTGATGCAGCTAAGGGGAATCAGCCCCAGCATTTT	CASSLTDAAKGNQPQHF
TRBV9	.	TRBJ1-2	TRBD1	TGTGCCAGCAGCGCCCGAGACAGGGGAGGAGGCTACACCTTC	CASSARDRGGGYTF
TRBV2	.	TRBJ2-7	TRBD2	TGTGCCAGCAGTGAAGATTTGACTAGCGGGGGGTACTTC	CASSEDLTSGGYF
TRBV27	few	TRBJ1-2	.	TGTGCCAGCAGTTTATATTCCGGGGGGCACTATGGCTACACCTTC	CASSLYSGGHYGYTF
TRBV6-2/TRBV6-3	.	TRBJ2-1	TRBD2	TGTGCCAGCAGTTACCAGCGGGGGGGCTACAATGAGCAGTTCTTC	CASSYQRGGYNEQFF
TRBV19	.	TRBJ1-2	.	TGTGCCAGTAGTATAAACCTACCGACATATGGCTACACCTTC	CASSINLPTYGYTF
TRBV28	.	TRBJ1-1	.	TGTGCCAGCAGTCCCCGCGGGGGGCGCACTGAAGCTTTCTTT	CASSPRGGRTEAFF
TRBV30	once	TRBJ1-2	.	TGTGCCTGGAGTAACAGACCTAACTATGGCTACACCTTC	CAWSNRPNYGYTF
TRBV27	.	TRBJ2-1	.	TGTGCCAGCAGTTCACCCCTACGGGTGACCTACAATGAGCAGTTCTTC	CASSSPLRVTYNEQFF
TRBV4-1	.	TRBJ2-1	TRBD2	TGCGCCAGCAGCCAAGATGGCGGGAGGGCCTACAATGAGCAGTTCTTC	CASSQDGGRAYNEQFF
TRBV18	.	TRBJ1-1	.	TGTGCCAGCTCCCCCGGGCGAGGGTCAGTACGGACTGAAGCTTTCTTT	CASSPGRGSVRTEAFF
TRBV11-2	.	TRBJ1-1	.	TGTGCCAGCAGCGCCACAGGCCTAAGCGGGACTGAAGCTTTCTTT	CASSATGLSGTEAFF
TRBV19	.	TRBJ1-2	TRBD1	TGTGCCAGTGGCATTAAGGGGGCGAGGGCTGGCTACACCTTC	CASGIKGARAGYTF
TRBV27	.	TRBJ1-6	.	TGTGCCAGCAGTTCCTTTTGGGCGTCACCCCTCCACTTT	CASSSFWASPLHF
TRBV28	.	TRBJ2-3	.	TGTGCCAGCAGTACCTCAGGGGCAGGGCCGCAGTATTTT	CASSTSGAGPQYF
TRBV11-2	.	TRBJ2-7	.	TGTGCCAGCAGCCCCCGGGCGGGACTCACGGTGTCAGTGAACGAGCAGTACTTC	CASSPRAGLTVSVNEQYF
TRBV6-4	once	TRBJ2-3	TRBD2	TGTGCCAGCAGTGACTCGGGGGGGGTAGCGGGAGTAAGCACAGATACGCAGTATTTT	CASSDSGGVAGVSTDTQYF
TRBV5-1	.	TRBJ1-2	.	TGCGCCAGCAGCCTCGGTGGTGGCCCCGGGGGGGAGGGCTATGGCTACACCTTC	CASSLGGGPGGEGYGYTF
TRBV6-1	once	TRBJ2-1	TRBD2	TGTGCCAGCAGTGAACAGCCCAGCGGGGGGAAGAATGAGCAGTTCTTC	CASSEQPSGGKNEQFF
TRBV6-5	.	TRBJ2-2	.	TGTGCCAGCAGGCAACAGGGAAACACCGGGGAGCTGTTTTTT	CASRQQGNTGELFF
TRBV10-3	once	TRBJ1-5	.	TGTGCCATCAGTGAGTCTAACGGGCAGCCCCAGCATTTT	CAISESNGQPQHF
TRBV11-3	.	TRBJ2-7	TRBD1	TGTGCCAGCAGCTTTGGACAGGGCCGGATGAACTTC	CASSFGQGRMNF
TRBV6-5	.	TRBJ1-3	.	TGTGCCACGACTCAACGGGGGTTTGGAAACACCATATATTTT	CATTQRGFGNTIYF
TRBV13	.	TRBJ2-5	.	TGTGCCAGCATCAAATCCCGGGGGGCGCGGGAGACCCAGTACTTC	CASIKSRGARETQYF
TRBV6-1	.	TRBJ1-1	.	TGTGCCAGCAGTGAATTCGGGAGAACTGAAGCTTTCTTT	CASSEFGRTEAFF
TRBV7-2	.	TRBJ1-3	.	TGTGCCAGCAGCTTAACTAGGCTGGGCGGAAACACCATATATTTT	CASSLTRLGGNTIYF
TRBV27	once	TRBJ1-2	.	TGTGCCAGCAGTTTGAACCGCGCTAATAACTATGGCTACACCTTC	CASSLNRANNYGYTF
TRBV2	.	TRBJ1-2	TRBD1	TGTGCCAGTTCACATCCGGACAGGGTCTATGGCTACACCTTC	CASSHPDRVYGYTF
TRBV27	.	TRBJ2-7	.	TGTGCCAGCAGTTTAGGACTACCCTCCTACGAGCAGTACTTC	CASSLGLPSYEQYF
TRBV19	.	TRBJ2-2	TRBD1	TGTGCCAGTCGTACAGGGGCCGGGGAGCTGTTTTTT	CASRTGAGELFF
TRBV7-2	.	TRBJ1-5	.	TGTGCCAGCAGCTTAGTCGGTCAGCCCCAGCATTTT	CASSLVGQPQHF
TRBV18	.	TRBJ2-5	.	TGTGCCAGCTCAGTGACAGCCCAAGAGACCCAGTACTTC	CASSVTAQETQYF
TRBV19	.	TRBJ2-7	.	TGTGCCAGTTCCCGGGACAATTTCCTATACGAGCAGTACTTC	CASSRDNFLYEQYF
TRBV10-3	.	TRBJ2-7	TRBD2	TGTGCCGTTGGCGACGGGAGGGGCGACGAGCAGTACTTC	CAVGDGRGDEQYF
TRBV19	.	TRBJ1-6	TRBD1	TGTGCCAGTAGTGCTCCGGGACAGGGGGATTCACCCCTCCACTTT	CASSAPGQGDSPLHF
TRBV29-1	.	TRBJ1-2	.	TGCAGCGTTGCGGGAGGGACTCAAGGAGCTAACTATGGCTACACCTTC	CSVAGGTQGANYGYTF
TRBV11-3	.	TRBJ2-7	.	TGTGCCAGCAGCTTAGATAGGGGCGAGCAGTACTTC	CASSLDRGEQYF
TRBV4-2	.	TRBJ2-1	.	TGTGCCAGCAGCCGTCGGCTGGCGGGGTACGACAATGAGCAGTTCTTC	CASSRRLAGYDNEQFF
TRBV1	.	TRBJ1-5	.	TGCACCAGCAGCCAACCCCGCGGAGGAGACAGGGTCACTAGCAATCAGCCCCAGCATTTT	CTSSQPRGGDRVTSNQPQHF
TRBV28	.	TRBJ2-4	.	TGTGCCAGGGACTCACCAAATAGCATTCAGTACTTC	CARDSPNSIQYF
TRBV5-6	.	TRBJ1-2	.	TGTGCCAGCAGCTTGGGGAGACAGAACCCGCAGCAAAACTATGGCTACACCTTC	CASSLGRQNPQQNYGYTF
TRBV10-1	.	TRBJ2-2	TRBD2	TGCGCCACATCCTCGAGCGGGGGGAAAACCGGGGAGCTGTTTTTT	CATSSSGGKTGELFF
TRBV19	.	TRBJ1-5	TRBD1	TGTGCCAGTAGTATCAGTCGACAGGGGCGTCAGCCCCAGCATTTT	CASSISRQGRQPQHF
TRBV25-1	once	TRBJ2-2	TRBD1	TGTGCCAGCAGTGACCCCGGACAGGGGGCGGCCGGGGAGCTGTTTTTT	CASSDPGQGAAGELFF
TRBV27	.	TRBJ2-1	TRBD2	TGTGCCAGCAGGAGCGGGGGGGCCCTCAATGAGCAGTTCTTC	CASRSGGALNEQFF
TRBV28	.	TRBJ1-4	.	TGTGCCAGCAGTTTTGTGTCCGAGGGAGGAGAAAAACTGTTTTTT	CASSFVSEGGEKLFF
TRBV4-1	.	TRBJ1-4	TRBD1	TGCGCCAGCAGCCAAGTACCCGGGACAGGAATGAATGAAAAACTGTTTTTT	CASSQVPGTGMNEKLFF
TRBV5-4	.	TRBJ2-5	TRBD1	TGTGCCAGCAGTTGGACAGGGTCGGAGACCCAGTACTTC	CASSWTGSETQYF
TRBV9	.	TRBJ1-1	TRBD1	TGTGCCAGCAGCGTCGACAGGGGGGATACTGAAGCTTTCTTT	CASSVDRGDTEAFF
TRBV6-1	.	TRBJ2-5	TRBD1	TGTGCCAGCAGTGAAGGGACAGGGTGGGAGACCCAGTACTTC	CASSEGTGWETQYF